Sequencing of this TCR beta chain was carried out in a study of cytomegalovirus exposure and HLA in healthy donors. General observations from the study: Being indistinguishable, some V segments were excluded, TRBV6-2 and TRBV6-3 among them. Later on, an analysis tied around 17,000 TCR beta sequences to HLA alleles at 0.05 false discovery rate. CMV serostatus was the only immune exposure information that was available. Later analysis showed most CMV-associated TCR beta chains appearing HLA-restricted.

A multiplex PCR was run with 60 Vbeta primers and 13 Jbeta primers. Clones were sequenced by immunoSEQ multiplex PCR, and TCRdb holds only the in-frame ones, with some missing. The table records roughly 120,000 clones, around 80% of them present only once. Comment on this clone: Its antigen is unknown.

This CDR3 has 15 residues. The germline V gene encodes CDR1 KGHSH and CDR2 LQKENI. The chain employs TRBV18 and TRBJ2-5; 7 nucleotides agree with TRBD2. The DNA end favors TRBJ2-7, so the J call may be wrong. Sequencing input: PBMCs. The receptor was derived from a young man in good health and CMV-seropositive. As DNA, the CDR3 is TGTGCCAGCTCACCAGCTAGCGGTAGACCCTACGAGCAGTACTTC. Its translation is CASSPASGRPYEQYF.